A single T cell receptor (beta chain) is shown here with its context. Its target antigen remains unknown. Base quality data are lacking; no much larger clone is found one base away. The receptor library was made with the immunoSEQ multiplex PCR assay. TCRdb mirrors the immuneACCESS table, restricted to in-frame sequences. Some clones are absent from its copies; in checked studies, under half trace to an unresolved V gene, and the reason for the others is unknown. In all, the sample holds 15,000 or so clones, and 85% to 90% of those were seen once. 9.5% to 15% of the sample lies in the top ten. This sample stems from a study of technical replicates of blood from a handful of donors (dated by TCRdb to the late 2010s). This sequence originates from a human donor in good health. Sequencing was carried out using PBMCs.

Read as DNA, the sequence is TGCAGCGTTGATATGGCCGAAACCCATTCCTTATCCTACGAGCAGTACTTC. This yields the protein CSVDMAETHSLSYEQYF. The rearrangement joined TRBV29-1 to TRBJ2-7; no D gene can be assigned with confidence. From cysteine to phenylalanine, the CDR3 is 17 amino acids long. Solely the CDR3 DNA is kept, with 51 bases framed from the first base. A distance of 22 bases separates the germline ends of V and J, which lose 3 bases and 1 base respectively. Via the germline V gene, CDR1 is SQVTM and CDR2 ANQGSEA.